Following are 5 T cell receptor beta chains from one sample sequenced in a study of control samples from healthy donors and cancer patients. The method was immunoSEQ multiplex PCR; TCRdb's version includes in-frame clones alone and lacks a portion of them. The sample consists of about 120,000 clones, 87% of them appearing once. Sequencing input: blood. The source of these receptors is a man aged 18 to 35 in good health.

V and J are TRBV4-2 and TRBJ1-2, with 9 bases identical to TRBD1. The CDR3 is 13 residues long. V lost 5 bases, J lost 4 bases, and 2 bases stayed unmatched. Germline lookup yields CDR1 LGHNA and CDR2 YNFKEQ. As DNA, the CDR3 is TGTGCCAGCAGCGGGGGACAGGGCTATGGCTACACCTTC. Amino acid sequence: CASSGGQGYGYTF.

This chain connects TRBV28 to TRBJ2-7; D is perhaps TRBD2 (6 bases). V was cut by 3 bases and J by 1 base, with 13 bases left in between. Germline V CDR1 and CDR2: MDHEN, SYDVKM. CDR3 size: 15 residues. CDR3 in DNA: TGTGCCAGCAGTTTCAATCCGGGGACTTCCTACGAGCAGTACTTC. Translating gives CASSFNPGTSYEQYF.

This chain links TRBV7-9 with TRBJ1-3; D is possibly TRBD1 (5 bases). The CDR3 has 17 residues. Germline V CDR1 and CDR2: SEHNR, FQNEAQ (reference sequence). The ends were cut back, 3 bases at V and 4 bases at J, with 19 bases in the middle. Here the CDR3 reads CASSFPMTVPLGNTIYF. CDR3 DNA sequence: TGTGCCAGCAGCTTCCCCATGACAGTTCCCCTGGGAAACACCATATATTTT.

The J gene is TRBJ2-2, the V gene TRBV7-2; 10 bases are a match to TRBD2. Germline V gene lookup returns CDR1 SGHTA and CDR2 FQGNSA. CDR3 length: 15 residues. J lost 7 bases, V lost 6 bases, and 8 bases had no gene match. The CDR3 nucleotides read TGTGCCAGCAGACCGACTAGCGGGTACAACGGGGAGCTGTTTTTT. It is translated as CASRPTSGYNGELFF.

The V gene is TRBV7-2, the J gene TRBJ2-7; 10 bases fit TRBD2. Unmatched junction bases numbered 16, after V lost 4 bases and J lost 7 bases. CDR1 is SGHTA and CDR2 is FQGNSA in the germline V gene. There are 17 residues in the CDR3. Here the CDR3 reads CASSSLTLLAGLEEQYF. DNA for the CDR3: TGTGCCAGCAGCTCCCTGACGTTACTAGCGGGATTGGAGGAGCAGTACTTC.